The rows below give T cell receptor beta chains drawn from one sample of a study of T cell repertoires in cytomegalovirus infection. Via MiXCR, TCRdb re-called the reads, giving one row per CDR3 protein. Of roughly 170,000 distinct CDR3 sequences in the sample, roughly 22% were seen once. Antigens of these TCRs are unknown. Sample: CD8+ T cells from cultured PBMCs, taken from culture after CMV antigen stimulation. Receptor source: a human donor in good health (CMV status not recorded). Some clones in this sample may be carry-over from other donors' samples. Both conserved end residues are part of each CDR3. The D gene is left open where the match is weak. A row's size may be missing; if present it is once, few, many or a size class.

v_gene,abundance,len,d_gene,j_gene,CDR3nt,CDR3aa
TRBV27,NA,15,NA,TRBJ1-5,TGTGCCAGCAGGACCCGGGGGGGTAGCAATCAGCCCCAGCATTTT,CASRTRGGSNQPQHF
TRBV6-1,NA,17,NA,TRBJ2-1,TGTGCCAGCAGTGCGGGCCGGGACATCTTTTCCTACAATGAGCAGTTCTTC,CASSAGRDIFSYNEQFF
TRBV12-3/TRBV12-4,NA,13,TRBD1,TRBJ1-1,TGTGCCAGCAGCCTAGGGGGCTTCACTGAAGCTTTCTTT,CASSLGGFTEAFF
TRBV4-1,NA,17,NA,TRBJ1-3,TGCGCCAGCAGCCAAGATCCGTTGGAGAGCTCTGGAAACACCATATATTTT,CASSQDPLESSGNTIYF
TRBV5-1,few,13,TRBD1,TRBJ1-1,TGCGCCAGCAGCTGGGGACAGGGGTCTGAAGCTTTCTTT,CASSWGQGSEAFF
TRBV12-3/TRBV12-4,few,13,NA,TRBJ1-2,TGTGCCAGCAGTTTTGACAGTAACTATGGCTACACCTTC,CASSFDSNYGYTF
TRBV7-9,NA,15,TRBD2,TRBJ2-1,TGTGCCAGCAGCTCAAGCGGGGGTTGGTACAATGAGCAGTTCTTC,CASSSSGGWYNEQFF
TRBV6-8,few,16,NA,TRBJ2-7,TGTGCCAGCAGTTACTCGATTTCTCAGGACTTCTACGAGCAGTACTTC,CASSYSISQDFYEQYF
TRBV7-8,NA,15,NA,TRBJ1-3,TGTGCCAGCAGCTTGGGGTTTAACTCTGGAAACACCATATATTTT,CASSLGFNSGNTIYF
TRBV19,NA,15,TRBD2,TRBJ2-1,TGTGCCAGTAAGTGGACTAGCAACGGGGGTGATGAGCAGTTCTTC,CASKWTSNGGDEQFF
TRBV20-1,few,13,NA,TRBJ2-2,TGCAGTGCTCGGGGGCAGAACACCGGGGAGCTGTTTTTT,CSARGQNTGELFF
TRBV7-8,NA,14,NA,TRBJ2-7,TGTGCCAGCATCCTTGGAGTGAGCTCCTACGAGCAGTACTTC,CASILGVSSYEQYF
TRBV5-5,NA,12,NA,TRBJ2-1,TGTGCCAGCAGCCGGGACCTTAATGAGCAGTTCTTC,CASSRDLNEQFF
TRBV6-5,few,15,TRBD1,TRBJ2-1,TGTGCCAGCAGTTACGGGACAGGGGGCCCCAATGAGCAGTTCTTC,CASSYGTGGPNEQFF
TRBV6-1,many,15,NA,TRBJ1-4,TGTGCCAGCAGTGAAGACAGGCCAACTAATGAAAAACTGTTTTTT,CASSEDRPTNEKLFF
TRBV7-6,few,15,NA,TRBJ2-4,TGTGCCAGCAGCTTAACCTGGGGGGCCAAAAACATTCAGTACTTC,CASSLTWGAKNIQYF
TRBV7-2,NA,17,NA,TRBJ2-3,TGTGCCAGCAGCTTCAGCCTCCCACACAGGGCCACAGATACGCAGTATTTT,CASSFSLPHRATDTQYF
TRBV2,NA,13,NA,TRBJ1-5,TGTGCCAGCAGTGAGGGAATTAATCAGCCCCAGCATTTT,CASSEGINQPQHF
TRBV19,few,17,TRBD1,TRBJ2-1,TGTGCCAGTAGTATCAACGGTCGGACAGGGATCTACAATGAGCAGTTCTTC,CASSINGRTGIYNEQFF
TRBV7-9,few,15,TRBD1,TRBJ1-5,TGTGCCAGCAGACCCCAGGGGGCCGGCAATCAGCCCCAGCATTTT,CASRPQGAGNQPQHF
TRBV7-2,few,19,TRBD1,TRBJ2-6,TGTGCCAGCAGCTTATTGGAAGGGACAGCCAGCTCTGGGGCCAACGTCCTGACTTTC,CASSLLEGTASSGANVLTF
TRBV6-5,NA,15,TRBD1,TRBJ2-1,TGTGCCAGCAGTTACGAACAGGGGGCGATAAATGAGCAGTTCTTC,CASSYEQGAINEQFF
TRBV11-2,few,13,NA,TRBJ1-1,TGTGCCAGCAGGTTGGCACGGAACACTGAAGCTTTCTTT,CASRLARNTEAFF
TRBV30,NA,14,NA,TRBJ2-7,TGTGCCTGGAGTAGGGTAACAGGGACACGAGAGCAGTACTTC,CAWSRVTGTREQYF
TRBV5-1,NA,14,TRBD2,TRBJ2-7,TGCGCCAGCAGCTCGCGGGGGGCCTCCTACGAGCAGTACTTC,CASSSRGASYEQYF
TRBV28,few,12,NA,TRBJ1-2,TGTGCCAGCAGCGGCAGAAGCTATGGCTACACCTTC,CASSGRSYGYTF
TRBV24-1,NA,15,TRBD1,TRBJ2-1,TGTGCCACCAGTGAGGGACAGGGGCCCTACAATGAGCAGTTCTTC,CATSEGQGPYNEQFF
TRBV27,NA,13,NA,TRBJ2-1,TGTGCCAGCAGTTTTGTAACCGGAAATGAGCAGTTCTTC,CASSFVTGNEQFF
TRBV6-2/TRBV6-3,once,15,NA,TRBJ1-1,TGTGCCAGCAGTATCGTCCTGGACAAACACACTGAAGCTTTCTTT,CASSIVLDKHTEAFF
TRBV7-6,NA,13,NA,TRBJ2-7,TGTGCCAGCAGGAGAGGAACAGGCTACGAGCAGTACTTC,CASRRGTGYEQYF
TRBV7-2,few,16,NA,TRBJ2-1,TGTGCCAGCAGCTTCGAACAGGTGATCAAGGACAATGAGCAGTTCTTC,CASSFEQVIKDNEQFF
TRBV28,NA,15,NA,TRBJ1-5,TGTGCCAGCAGTTTATGGGGGGAGAGCAATCAGCCCCAGCATTTT,CASSLWGESNQPQHF
TRBV7-2,NA,13,NA,TRBJ1-2,TGTGCCAGCAGCTTAGGACAGTTCTATGGCTACACCTTC,CASSLGQFYGYTF
TRBV4-3,few,18,TRBD1,TRBJ2-6,TGCGCCAGCAGCTCCGGTGGGACAGGGGCTCCCTGGGCCAACGTCCTGACTTTC,CASSSGGTGAPWANVLTF
TRBV12-3/TRBV12-4,few,12,TRBD1,TRBJ1-1,TGTGCCAGTGGACAGGGGATATCTGAAGCTTTCTTT,CASGQGISEAFF
TRBV20-1,many,13,TRBD1,TRBJ2-7,TGCAGTGCTTCCGGGACAGGGGGCTACGAGCAGTACTTC,CSASGTGGYEQYF
TRBV4-1,NA,15,TRBD2,TRBJ2-7,TGCGCCAGCAGCCAAGAAGCGGGGGCACCCTACGAGCAGTACTTC,CASSQEAGAPYEQYF
TRBV6-4,NA,15,TRBD2,TRBJ2-1,TGTGCCAGCGCTGTGACTAGCGGGGGCCTGGATGAGCAGTTCTTC,CASAVTSGGLDEQFF
TRBV5-6,NA,18,NA,TRBJ1-5,TGTGCCAGCAGCTTGACCGGGGGGCGCAGGGCCCACAATCAGCCCCAGCATTTT,CASSLTGGRRAHNQPQHF
TRBV11-2,NA,16,NA,TRBJ2-3,TGTGCCAGCAGCTTATATGGAGGACAAGGAACAGATACGCAGTATTTT,CASSLYGGQGTDTQYF
TRBV18,many,14,NA,TRBJ1-2,TGTGCCAGCTCACCACCAGAAAGGGGACGGGGCTACACCTTC,CASSPPERGRGYTF
TRBV6-5,NA,14,NA,TRBJ2-2,TGTGCCAGCAGTTACTCGATGGTAACCGGGGAGCTGTTTTTT,CASSYSMVTGELFF